One and the same sample provided the 29 T cell receptor beta chains below, sequenced in a study of cytomegalovirus exposure and HLA in healthy donors. In the PCR, 60 Vbeta and 13 Jbeta primers were used. Clones were sequenced by immunoSEQ multiplex PCR, and TCRdb holds only the in-frame ones, with some missing. Of 150,000 to 200,000 clones listed, around nine tenths were seen once; the top ten hold under 2.5%. The specimen sequenced was PBMCs. These receptors were taken from a woman under 30 in good health and CMV-seronegative.

The rearrangement joins TRBV4-1 to TRBJ2-2; D tentatively reads TRBD1 or TRBD2 (5 bases each). CDR1 is MGHRA, CDR2 YSYEKL, per germline. Trimming pared 5 bases from V and 6 bases from J, leaving 16 bases between. The CDR3 has 15 residues. The CDR3 protein is CASSEGAGWAGELFF. CDR3 in DNA: TGCGCCAGCAGCGAAGGGGCGGGCTGGGCCGGGGAGCTGTTTTTT.

The V and J genes are TRBV28 and TRBJ2-7, with 7 bases matching TRBD1. J lost 4 bases, V lost 5 bases, and 5 bases had no gene match. The CDR3 loop spans 13 amino acids. Germline values: CDR1 MDHEN, CDR2 SYDVKM. The CDR3 sequence: CASSRQGYYEQYF. For the CDR3, the DNA is TGTGCCAGCAGTAGACAGGGTTATTACGAGCAGTACTTC.

V is TRBV2 and J is TRBJ1-1; D perhaps matches TRBD1 (5 bases). Germline V gene data show CDR1 as SNHLY and CDR2 as FYNNEI. The CDR3 is 15 residues long. V lost 2 bases to trimming and J lost 1 base, with 11 bases between them. The DNA of the CDR3 is TGTGCCAGCAGTGAATATATCGGGGGGAACACTGAAGCTTTCTTT. This codes for CASSEYIGGNTEAFF.

This chain links TRBV28 with TRBJ2-7; possibly TRBD1 for D (5 bases). CDR3 length: 10 amino acids. V lost 8 bases to trimming and J lost 7 bases, with 9 bases between them. In germline, CDR1 is MDHEN, CDR2 SYDVKM. The CDR3 protein is CASSNREQYF. The DNA for the CDR3 is TGTGCCAGCTCAAACAGGGAGCAGTACTTC.

The chain carries TRBV28 and TRBJ2-5, with D possibly matching TRBD2 (5 bases). CDR1 is MDHEN, CDR2 SYDVKM, per germline. Trimming pared 3 bases from V and 4 bases from J, leaving 9 bases between. This CDR3 spans 13 amino acids. CDR3 residues: CASSFPGVETQYF. The CDR3 DNA follows: TGTGCCAGCAGTTTCCCCGGGGTAGAGACCCAGTACTTC.

The chain employs TRBV15 and TRBJ1-6, with 9 bases fitting TRBD1. V lost 1 base to trimming and J lost 9 bases; unmatched junction nucleotides: 1. The CDR3 covers 14 residues. CDR1 and CDR2 (germline): LNHNV, YYDKDF (reference sequence). In DNA, the CDR3 is TGTGCCACCAGCAGAGGACAGGGGGTTTCACCCCTCCACTTT. Encoded protein: CATSRGQGVSPLHF.

This clone has only one observation. V is TRBV27 and J is TRBJ1-6; D gene uncertain. This CDR3 has 14 residues. The ends were cut back, 3 bases at V and 4 bases at J, with 7 bases in the middle. Germline V CDR1 and CDR2: MNHEY, SMNVEV (reference sequence). CDR3 DNA sequence: TGTGCCAGCAGTTTGGAGTTTTATAATTCACCCCTCCACTTT. Amino acids: CASSLEFYNSPLHF.

This clone occurred a few times. This chain uses TRBV6-5 with TRBJ2-3; TRBD1 is a possible D gene (6 bases). Germline V gives CDR1 MNHEY, CDR2 SVGAGI. This CDR3 has 12 amino acids. V shed 6 bases and J shed 5 bases, with 9 bases lying between them. CDR3 sequence (DNA): TGTGCCAGCAGGACGACAGGAGATACGCAGTATTTT. This codes for CASRTTGDTQYF.

J is TRBJ1-2 and V is TRBV27, with D possibly TRBD1 on 5 matching bases. Trimming removed 6 bases at V and 6 bases at J, with 17 bases between. Germline CDR1 is MNHEY and CDR2 is SMNVEV (reference sequence). There are 14 residues in the CDR3. The CDR3 bases are TGTGCCAGCAGGCAGACCGGGGGGGTGGATGGCTACACCTTC. Protein product: CASRQTGGVDGYTF.

The CDR3: CASSTAGQGIGNTIYF. The CDR3, as DNA: TGTGCCAGCAGCACGGCCGGACAGGGGATTGGAAACACCATATATTTT. This chain links TRBV9 with TRBJ1-3, with 9 nucleotides matching TRBD1. This CDR3 is built from 16 residues. Looked up from germline, CDR1 is SGDLS and CDR2 is YYNGEE. V lost 4 bases and J lost 3; bases outside the gene matches: 8.

The genes are TRBV5-1 and TRBJ1-1; the D gene is possibly TRBD1 (6 bases). This CDR3 comprises 16 residues. Germline CDR1 and CDR2: SGHRS and YFSETQ. The V gene lost 0 bases and the J gene lost 4 bases, with 16 bases spanning the gap. The CDR3 nucleotides read TGCGCCAGCAGCTTGGGACGGCCAGGGGTATCCACTGAAGCTTTCTTT. Translation: CASSLGRPGVSTEAFF.

V is TRBV11-2 and J is TRBJ2-5; the match to TRBD2 covers 11 bases. From germline, CDR1 is SGHAT and CDR2 FQNNGV. The CDR3 has 18 residues. Losses at the gene ends were 2 bases for V and 4 bases for J; bases not matched to a gene: 12. As DNA, the CDR3 is TGTGCCAGCAGCTTAAGGTTCCGCACTAGCGGGAGACGAGAGACCCAGTACTTC. Its translation: CASSLRFRTSGRRETQYF.

This clone is a singleton in its sample. The CDR3 reads CASSLGLADSTDTQYF. DNA for the CDR3: TGCGCCAGCAGCTTGGGGCTAGCGGATAGCACAGATACGCAGTATTTT. This rearrangement joins TRBV5-1 to TRBJ2-3, with 7 bases matching TRBD2. The CDR3 runs 16 residues. With V trimmed by 0 bases and J by 0 bases, 4 bases remained unmatched. Germline loops: CDR1 SGHRS, CDR2 YFSETQ.

This chain links TRBV11-2 with TRBJ2-7; D may be TRBD2 (5 bases). The germline V gene has CDR1 SGHAT and CDR2 FQNNGV. This CDR3 is 13 amino acids long. Between the trimmed V and J ends, which lost 8 bases and 5 bases, there was a span of 16 bases. CDR3 amino acids: CASSRLPRDEQYF. The CDR3 nucleotides are TGTGCCAGCTCCCGACTCCCGCGGGACGAGCAGTACTTC.

The J gene is TRBJ2-1, the V gene TRBV7-8; possibly TRBD2 for D (7 bases). Trimming took off 3 bases at V and 6 bases at J, with 12 bases between the two ends. CDR1 is SGHVS and CDR2 is FQNEAQ in the germline V gene. The CDR3 has 14 amino acids. DNA for the CDR3: TGTGCCAGCAGCTTGGGGGGGCCGTCCAATGAGCAGTTCTTC. It encodes CASSLGGPSNEQFF.

The gene calls are TRBV7-9 and TRBJ2-7, with TRBD1 matching 8 bases. The CDR3 runs to 14 residues. V trimming: 5 bases; J trimming: 2 bases; junction bases outside the gene matches: 5. Germline values: CDR1 SEHNR, CDR2 FQNEAQ (reference sequence). CDR3 in DNA: TGTGCCAGCAGCGAGGACAGGGTTGCCTACGAGCAGTACTTC. Translated: CASSEDRVAYEQYF.

This chain uses TRBV28 with TRBJ1-4, with TRBD1 as a possible D gene (5 bases). CDR1 and CDR2 from the germline V gene are MDHEN and SYDVKM. This CDR3 has 15 residues. Between the trimmed V and J ends, which lost 5 bases and 7 bases, there was a span of 17 bases. CDR3 bases: TGTGCCAGCAGTGGCTGGGGGGGAGGCTCTGAAAAACTGTTTTTT. Protein: CASSGWGGGSEKLFF.

The chain's CDR3 is CASSLDRGSVEQYF. The CDR3 bases are TGCGCCAGCAGCTTGGACAGGGGATCCGTTGAGCAGTACTTC. The chain uses TRBV5-1 and TRBJ2-7; 7 positions match TRBD1. CDR1 is SGHRS, CDR2 YFSETQ, per germline. The CDR3 sequence is 14 residues long. J was trimmed by 7 bases and V by 0 bases; bases with no gene match: 7.

This sequence joins TRBV5-4 and TRBJ1-1, with D uncertain. V was shortened by 4 bases and J by 8 bases, with 12 bases between the two germline ends. Germline loops: CDR1 SGHNT, CDR2 YYREEE (reference sequence). CDR3 length: 12 amino acids. The DNA of the CDR3 is TGTGCCAGCAGCATCAGCGGAAAGGAAGCTTTCTTT. Amino acids: CASSISGKEAFF.

The CDR3 nucleotides read TGTGCCAGCAGCACAGGGAACACAGATACGCAGTATTTT. This encodes CASSTGNTDTQYF. This chain joins TRBV6-4 and TRBJ2-3; D may be TRBD1 (6 bases). The CDR3 has 13 residues. CDR1 is MRHNA, CDR2 SNTAGT, per germline. With 6 bases removed from V and 2 bases from J, the gap between germline ends came to 9 bases.

The chain joins TRBV28 to TRBJ2-1; no clear D gene. CDR1 is MDHEN, CDR2 SYDVKM, per germline. V lost 2 bases and J lost 4, with 21 bases in between. This CDR3 is 18 amino acids long. The CDR3 loop reads CASSLGPPDNPSYNEQFF. DNA of the CDR3: TGTGCCAGCAGTTTAGGCCCCCCTGATAATCCCTCTTACAATGAGCAGTTCTTC. Based on the CDR3 plus reference TRBV28 and TRBJ2-1, the full variable domain is DVKVTQSSRYLVKRTGEKVFLECVQDMDHENMFWYRQDPGLGLRLIYFSYDVKMKEKGDIPEGYSVSREKKERFSLILESASTNQTSMYLCASSLGPPDNPSYNEQFFGPGTRLTVL.

The rearrangement uses TRBV18 and TRBJ2-1, with D possibly matching TRBD2 (5 bases). Germline CDR1 reads KGHSH; CDR2 reads LQKENI. CDR3 length equals 16 residues. Trimming shortened V by 0 bases and J by 2 bases, and 11 bases separated the two germline ends. The CDR3 sequence is CASSPPGGLTYNEQFF. DNA for the CDR3: TGTGCCAGCTCACCACCGGGCGGGCTGACCTACAATGAGCAGTTCTTC.

The V and J genes are TRBV7-2 and TRBJ1-1; perhaps TRBD1 as D (6 bases). Trimming stripped 11 bases from V and 1 base from J, with 14 bases between. Germline assignment: CDR1 SGHTA and CDR2 FQGNSA. CDR3 length equals 13 residues. CDR3 coding DNA: TGTGCCGGCTCGGGACAACGGAACACTGAAGCTTTCTTT. This codes for CAGSGQRNTEAFF.

The chain has TRBV19 and TRBJ1-2, with D possibly matching TRBD1 (6 bases). Germline loops: CDR1 LNHDA, CDR2 SQIVND (reference sequence). The CDR3 has 15 residues. With 5 bases removed from V and 4 bases from J, the gap between germline ends came to 17 bases. The chain's CDR3 is CASSAPGVAGYGYTF. DNA of the CDR3: TGTGCCAGTAGTGCCCCAGGGGTTGCGGGCTATGGCTACACCTTC. The whole variable domain, filled in from reference TRBV19 and TRBJ1-2, reads DGGITQSPKYLFRKEGQNVTLSCEQNLNHDAMYWYRQDPGQGLRLIYYSQIVNDFQKGDIAEGYSVSREKKESFPLTVTSAQKNPTAFYLCASSAPGVAGYGYTFGSGTRLTVV.

The V call is TRBV6-5, the J call TRBJ1-2; 9 bases match TRBD1. This CDR3 contains 15 residues. With 2 bases clipped from V and 2 bases from J, the junction kept 3 bases outside the gene matches. The germline V gene has CDR1 MNHEY and CDR2 SVGAGI. The CDR3 protein is CASSYVGQGNYGYTF. The CDR3 DNA sequence: TGTGCCAGCAGTTACGTGGGACAGGGAAACTATGGCTACACCTTC.

V is TRBV7-2 and J is TRBJ2-3, with 13 bases lining up with TRBD2. Germline V gene lookup returns CDR1 SGHTA and CDR2 FQGNSA. Unmatched junction bases numbered 7, after V lost 7 bases and J lost 3 bases. This CDR3 spans 16 amino acids. The CDR3: CASTLLAGGPTDTQYF. Written as DNA, the CDR3 is TGTGCCAGCACCCTACTAGCGGGGGGGCCGACAGATACGCAGTATTTT.

The chain joins TRBV6-1 to TRBJ1-3; D is undetermined. The ends were cut back, 1 base at V and 0 bases at J, with 7 bases in the middle. The CDR3 contains 15 residues. CDR1 is MNHNS and CDR2 is SASEGT in the germline V gene. The CDR3, as DNA: TGTGCCAGCAGTGAAGTCCCATTCTCTGGAAACACCATATATTTT. It encodes CASSEVPFSGNTIYF.

The rearrangement joins TRBV15 to TRBJ2-3; no reliable D call. V was shortened by 0 bases and J by 5 bases, with 6 bases between the two germline ends. This CDR3 has 13 residues. The germline gives CDR1 LNHNV, CDR2 YYDKDF (reference sequence). CDR3 nucleotide sequence: TGTGCCACCAGCAGAGATAGTTTAGATACGCAGTATTTT. This sequence encodes CATSRDSLDTQYF.

As concerns this clone: The junction differs from germline at one of its ends, possibly a read error. The chain joins TRBV27 to TRBJ1-2, with 7 positions matching TRBD1. CDR1 and CDR2 from the germline V gene are MNHEY and SMNVEV (reference sequence). This CDR3 has 14 amino acids. CDR3 protein: CASREGTDIYGYPF. The CDR3 DNA reads as TGTGCCAGCAGAGAAGGGACAGACATCTATGGCTACCCCTTC.